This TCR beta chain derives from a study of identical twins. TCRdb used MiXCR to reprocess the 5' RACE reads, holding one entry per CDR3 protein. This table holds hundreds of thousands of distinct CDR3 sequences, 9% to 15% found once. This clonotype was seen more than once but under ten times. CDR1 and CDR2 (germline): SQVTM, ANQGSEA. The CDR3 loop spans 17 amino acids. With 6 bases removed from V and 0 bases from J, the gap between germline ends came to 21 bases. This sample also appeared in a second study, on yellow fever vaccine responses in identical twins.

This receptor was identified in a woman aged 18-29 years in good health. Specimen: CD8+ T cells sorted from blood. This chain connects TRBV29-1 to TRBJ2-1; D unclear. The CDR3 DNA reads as TGCAGCGTCCTTGGGGATGCCCAGCAATCCTCCTACAATGAGCAGTTCTTC. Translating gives CSVLGDAQQSSYNEQFF.